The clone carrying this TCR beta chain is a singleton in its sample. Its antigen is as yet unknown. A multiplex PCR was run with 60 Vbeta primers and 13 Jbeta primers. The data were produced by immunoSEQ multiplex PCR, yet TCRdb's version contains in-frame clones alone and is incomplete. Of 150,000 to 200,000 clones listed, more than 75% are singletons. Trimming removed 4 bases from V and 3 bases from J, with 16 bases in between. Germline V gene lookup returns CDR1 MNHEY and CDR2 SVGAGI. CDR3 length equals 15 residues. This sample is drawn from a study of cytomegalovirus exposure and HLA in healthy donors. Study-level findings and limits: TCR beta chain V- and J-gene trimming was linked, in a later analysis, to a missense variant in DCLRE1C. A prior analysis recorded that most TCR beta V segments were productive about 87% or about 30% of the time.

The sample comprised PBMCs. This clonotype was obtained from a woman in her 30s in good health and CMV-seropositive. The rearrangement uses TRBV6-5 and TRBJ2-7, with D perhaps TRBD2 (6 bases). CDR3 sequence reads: CASSSAGRGLYEQYF. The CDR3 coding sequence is TGTGCCAGCAGTTCCGCGGGAAGGGGCCTCTACGAGCAGTACTTC.